This T cell receptor (beta chain) was observed in a study of blood T cell repertoires in COVID-19 (dated by TCRdb to about 2020). Background on the whole study: Samples from collaborators originated in the United States, Italy and Spain and spanned both the acute and convalescent phases of COVID-19. The repertoires were released in a freely available public database meant as a resource for research on the immune response to SARS-CoV-2. Subjects who had been exposed to COVID-19, were actively infected with it, or had recovered from it provided the deeply sampled blood TCRbeta repertoires that made up the dataset. Samples came from the ongoing ImmuneRACE study (first 160 participants) plus 1,254 subjects from 6 global collaborators. HLA class I and class II types, where available, came from metadata supplied by the sample provider rather than from assay-based typing. The prospective study material was composed of cDNA or gDNA derived from T cells, B-cell-depleted T cells, or PBMCs. The sample metadata nearly always contained a de-identified subject ID, COVID-19 status, age in years and sex. Beyond this particular receptor, the publication reports: The amount of clinical and demographic metadata varied by source and participant and was provided uncurated.

The immunoSEQ Assay, a bias-controlled multiplex PCR, was used to amplify TCRbeta CDR3 regions from genomic DNA. The authors' pipeline ran thus. The number of nucleated cells in each sample was estimated by amplification of reference gene primers within the assay. Sequence reads were collapsed and filtered to measure the absolute abundance of every unique TCRbeta CDR3 rearrangement. For each sample, productive Simpson clonality was calculated as the square root of Simpson's diversity index across productive rearrangements. This is the immuneACCESS table as TCRdb keeps it, with only in-frame sequences that have V and J called. A part of the clones is gone; compared with another copy, unresolved V genes explain less than half, and the rest is unexplained. Clonal size and the V and J genes are those of that table, whereas D and trimming came from the DNA. Recorded for this sample are 46,000 or so clones; about 89% of them occurred a single time. The top ten clones comprise about 15% of the sample.

Whole blood was collected in K2EDTA tubes by collaborating institutions according to the institutions' own protocols. For TCRbeta analysis, collaborators shipped samples in one of three forms: frozen whole blood, isolated PBMCs, or DNA extracted from either of those sample types. As to this clone: Its antigen target is currently unknown. One base away there is no much larger clone; base qualities are not given.

As encoded in the germline V gene (reference sequence), CDR1 is LGHDT while CDR2 is YNNKEL. The CDR3, from cysteine to phenylalanine, totals 13 residues. The only DNA kept is the CDR3, 39 bases in frame from the first base. The V and J ends are trimmed by 1 base and 7 bases, leaving 10 bases between them. Recombination connected TRBV3-1 (or the pseudogene TRBV3-2) to TRBJ1-2, with a tentative D gene TRBD1 over 6 matching bases. Material: peripheral blood. The clonotype was recovered from a man in his 60s with active or convalescent COVID-19. The bases read TGTGCCAGCAGCCAAGCTCAGGGGTTTGGCTACACCTTC. This encodes CASSQAQGFGYTF.